The 30 T cell receptor beta chains in this list originate from one sample, sequenced in a study of cytomegalovirus exposure and HLA in healthy donors. The PCR was carried out with 60 Vbeta primers and 13 Jbeta primers. The repertoire was sequenced with immunoSEQ multiplex PCR; TCRdb's copy has only in-frame clones and lacks some. In the table there are around 94,000 clones, around four fifths of which are singletons. The material sequenced was PBMCs. The receptors derive from a male donor in good health and CMV-seropositive.

The chain carries TRBV7-2 and TRBJ1-1; 8 bases are shared with TRBD1. CDR3 length: 15 residues. The trim removed 2 bases at V and 10 bases at J, leaving 12 bases unmatched. Germline V gives CDR1 SGHTA, CDR2 FQGNSA. The CDR3 DNA reads TGTGCCAGCAGCTTATCAGAGCTGGGCAGGGGGCGAGCTTTCTTT. This gives the protein CASSLSELGRGRAFF.

This clone was detected once. The V call is TRBV10-3, the J call TRBJ2-3, with a tentative D call TRBD1 (5 bases). The V gene's germline CDR1 is ENHRY and CDR2 SYGVKD. CDR3 length equals 14 residues. Deletions cut 5 bases from V and 4 bases from J, with 13 bases between. The CDR3 here is CAISPLTASDTQYF. CDR3 coding DNA: TGTGCCATCAGTCCACTGACAGCCTCAGATACGCAGTATTTT.

The V and J genes are TRBV30 and TRBJ2-2; D ambiguous. CDR3 length: 12 amino acids. Germline loops: CDR1 GTSNPN, CDR2 SVGIG (reference sequence). Trimming took off 2 bases at V and 8 bases at J, with 9 bases between the two ends. This CDR3 reads CAWSTGRGELFF. Here the CDR3 DNA reads TGTGCCTGGAGTACGGGTCGGGGGGAGCTGTTTTTT.

V and J are TRBV13 and TRBJ1-2; D gene uncertain. CDR1 and CDR2 (germline): PRHDT, FYEKMQ (reference sequence). V was pared by 5 bases and J by 7 bases, with 23 bases between. The CDR3 is made up of 16 amino acids. CDR3: CASSPVFMAGVGGYTF. As DNA, the CDR3 is TGTGCCAGCAGCCCCGTGTTCATGGCGGGAGTAGGTGGCTACACCTTC.

The chain joins TRBV6-6 to TRBJ1-2; weak D call: TRBD1 (5 bases). Germline CDR1 reads MNHNY; CDR2 reads SVGAGI (reference sequence). The CDR3 loop spans 13 amino acids. V was clipped by 2 bases and J by 5 bases, with 9 bases between them. CDR3 nucleotide sequence: TGTGCCAGCAGTTACGGGGCGGAATATGGCTACACCTTC. Translated, it gives CASSYGAEYGYTF.

The chain employs TRBV5-4 and TRBJ2-7; D might be TRBD1 (6 bases). Germline V gene data show CDR1 as SGHNT and CDR2 as YYREEE (reference sequence). Trimming cost V 2 bases and J 5 bases, with 11 bases left between them. This CDR3 spans 13 amino acids. CDR3 in amino acids: CASSLQGTDEQYF. CDR3 bases: TGTGCCAGCAGCTTACAGGGAACTGACGAGCAGTACTTC.

The J gene is TRBJ2-7, the V gene TRBV18, with 7 bases that match TRBD1. CDR1 and CDR2 from the germline V gene are KGHSH and LQKENI. This CDR3 region has 14 residues. The V gene end was trimmed by 3 bases and the J gene end by 4 bases; junction bases not matched to a gene: 6. The CDR3 reads CASSPLGQLYEQYF. CDR3 bases: TGTGCCAGCTCACCTCTGGGACAGCTGTACGAGCAGTACTTC.

This chain uses TRBV4-1 with TRBJ2-2; D gene uncertain. This CDR3 has 11 residues. Trimming removed 5 bases at V and 6 bases at J, with 4 bases between. The V gene's germline CDR1 is MGHRA and CDR2 YSYEKL. The CDR3 DNA follows: TGCGCCAGCAGCTCTCCCGGGGAGCTGTTTTTT. Translated, it gives CASSSPGELFF.

This clone was seen a single time. CDR3 in amino acids: CASSPTGTGGGYEQYF. CDR3 DNA sequence: TGTGCCAGCAGCCCTACCGGGACAGGGGGCGGCTACGAGCAGTACTTC. V usage is TRBV7-9 and J usage is TRBJ2-7, with 12 bases identical to TRBD1. The CDR3 has 16 residues. Per germline, CDR1 SEHNR and CDR2 FQNEAQ (reference sequence). Trimming took 5 bases from V and 3 from J; bases not matched to a gene: 8.

The rearrangement uses TRBV19 and TRBJ1-1; D unresolved. The CDR3 is 13 amino acids. Germline loops: CDR1 LNHDA, CDR2 SQIVND (reference sequence). Trimming pared 3 bases from V and 1 base from J, leaving 6 bases between. The CDR3 sequence is CASSMGENTEAFF. CDR3 DNA: TGTGCCAGTAGTATGGGCGAGAACACTGAAGCTTTCTTT.

This rearrangement joins TRBV30 to TRBJ2-7; the D gene is possibly TRBD1 (5 bases). Germline V lookup: CDR1 GTSNPN, CDR2 SVGIG (reference sequence). V was clipped by 4 bases and J by 7 bases, with 14 bases between them. This CDR3 region has 12 residues. The CDR3 loop reads CAWTSGAREQYF. The CDR3 nucleotides read TGTGCCTGGACTAGTGGGGCTAGGGAGCAGTACTTC.

This clone was detected only a few times. CDR3 region: CSARDSSLEQYF. The CDR3 nucleotides read TGCAGCGCCCGGGACTCATCGTTAGAGCAGTACTTC. The chain combines TRBV29-1 with TRBJ2-7; a weak D match, TRBD2 (6 bases). Trimming removed 7 bases at V and 7 bases at J, with 17 bases between. The length of the CDR3 is 12 residues. Per germline, CDR1 SQVTM and CDR2 ANQGSEA.

The rearrangement links TRBV18 to TRBJ2-3; 11 bases match TRBD2. Germline assignment: CDR1 KGHSH and CDR2 LQKENI. CDR3 length: 16 amino acids. The junction had 6 bases not matched to a gene; V was cut back by 3 bases and J by 4 bases. The DNA for the CDR3 is TGTGCCAGCTCACCTACGACTAGCGGGACCGCAGATACGCAGTATTTT. It codes for CASSPTTSGTADTQYF.

The rearrangement joins TRBV27 to TRBJ1-1; the D gene is possibly TRBD1 (6 bases). Trimming cost V 3 bases and J 4 bases, with 15 bases left between them. The CDR3 has 15 amino acids. Germline CDR1 reads MNHEY; CDR2 reads SMNVEV (reference sequence). The chain's CDR3 is CASSFWDGGGTEAFF. DNA of the CDR3: TGTGCCAGCAGTTTTTGGGATGGGGGCGGCACTGAAGCTTTCTTT.

The chain uses TRBV9 and TRBJ1-1, with TRBD1 matching 7 bases. The germline V gene encodes CDR1 SGDLS and CDR2 YYNGEE. The CDR3 loop spans 14 amino acids. V was pared by 4 bases and J by 0 bases, with 3 bases of the junction left unmatched. The CDR3 protein is CASSQTGMNTEAFF. CDR3 nucleotides: TGTGCCAGCAGCCAGACAGGGATGAACACTGAAGCTTTCTTT.

The chain links TRBV15 to TRBJ1-2; TRBD1 agrees at 11 bases. The trim removed 5 bases at V and 8 bases at J, leaving 4 bases unmatched. This CDR3 comprises 13 residues. The germline V gene encodes CDR1 LNHNV and CDR2 YYDKDF (reference sequence). Written as DNA, the CDR3 is TGTGCCACCAGCCTGGACAGGGGGCAAGGCTACACCTTC. This translates into CATSLDRGQGYTF.

The chain employs TRBV29-1 and TRBJ1-2; TRBD1 matches 8 bases. The trim removed 7 bases at V and 3 bases at J, leaving 7 bases unmatched. Germline assignment: CDR1 SQVTM and CDR2 ANQGSEA. The CDR3 runs 13 residues. The chain's CDR3 is CSASTGADYGYTF. The CDR3 nucleotides are TGCAGCGCTTCGACAGGGGCGGACTATGGCTACACCTTC.

Only one count was recorded for this clone. The V call is TRBV19, the J call TRBJ1-1; D not certain. The CDR3 is 11 residues long. V was pared by 5 bases and J by 7 bases, with 8 bases between. Germline V gene data show CDR1 as LNHDA and CDR2 as SQIVND (reference sequence). CDR3 sequence: CASSASNEAFF. The CDR3 DNA reads TGTGCCAGTAGTGCGAGTAATGAAGCTTTCTTT.

This rearrangement joins TRBV7-9 to TRBJ2-7, with D possibly being TRBD2 (6 bases). The V and J ends lost 1 base and 2 bases respectively, with 12 bases between them. Germline lookup yields CDR1 SEHNR and CDR2 FQNEAQ (reference sequence). The CDR3 has 15 residues. This CDR3 reads CASSLGGGEPYEQYF. CDR3 in DNA: TGTGCCAGCAGCTTAGGTGGCGGGGAGCCCTACGAGCAGTACTTC.

The rearrangement links TRBV6-5 to TRBJ2-7; TRBD1 matches 8 bases. V lost 2 bases to trimming and J lost 0 bases; unmatched junction nucleotides: 3. The CDR3 spans 15 residues. Germline V gene lookup returns CDR1 MNHEY and CDR2 SVGAGI. The CDR3: CASSYRDRSSYEQYF. In DNA, the CDR3 is TGTGCCAGCAGTTACCGGGACAGGAGCTCCTACGAGCAGTACTTC.

The chain links TRBV18 to TRBJ2-2; maybe TRBD2 (6 bases). Germline V CDR1 and CDR2: KGHSH, LQKENI. The CDR3 is 14 residues long. V was pared by 4 bases and J by 3 bases, with 9 bases between. The CDR3 DNA is TGTGCCAGCTCACGGGAGGAGCACACCGGGGAGCTGTTTTTT. Encoded protein: CASSREEHTGELFF.

V gene TRBV2 combines with J gene TRBJ2-1; 11 bases align to TRBD2. CDR3 length: 13 amino acids. With 6 bases clipped from V and 10 bases from J, the junction kept 5 bases outside the gene matches. Germline assignment: CDR1 SNHLY and CDR2 FYNNEI. CDR3 sequence: CASSGLAGEEQFF. In nucleotides, the CDR3 is TGTGCCAGCAGCGGACTAGCGGGTGAAGAGCAGTTCTTC.

This clone was seen only a few times. This sequence joins TRBV27 and TRBJ1-5; 7 nucleotides agree with TRBD1. Per the germline V gene, CDR1 is MNHEY and CDR2 is SMNVEV (reference sequence). This CDR3 contains 13 residues. V dropped 8 bases and J dropped 1; count of bases not matched to a gene: 2. The CDR3 here is CASQTGSNQPQHF. The CDR3 coding sequence is TGTGCCAGCCAGACAGGGAGCAATCAGCCCCAGCATTTT.

This chain links TRBV7-2 with TRBJ1-2, with 9 bases lining up with TRBD1. This CDR3 has 13 residues. Trimming took 5 bases from V and 6 from J; bases not matched to a gene: 4. The germline gives CDR1 SGHTA, CDR2 FQGNSA. Here the CDR3 reads CASSVRDRDGYTF. The CDR3 DNA sequence: TGTGCCAGCAGCGTCCGGGACAGGGATGGCTACACCTTC.

Comments on this clone: An end of the junction does not agree with germline; a read error may underlie this. The chain links TRBV4-2 to TRBJ1-4; D not resolved. Per the germline V gene, CDR1 is LGHNA and CDR2 is YNFKEQ. There are 18 residues in the CDR3. DNA of the CDR3: TGTGCCAGCAGCCAACCGCCGACTTGGTCGGGAACTAATGAAAAACTGCTTTTT. It yields the protein CASSQPPTWSGTNEKLLF.

This clone came up once. Here the CDR3 reads CASSTTGLYGNTIYF. The CDR3 DNA sequence: TGTGCCAGCAGTACGACAGGATTGTACGGAAACACCATATATTTT. The chain employs TRBV6-1 and TRBJ1-3; D is possibly TRBD1 (6 bases). Trimming shortened V by 5 bases and J by 4 bases, and 15 bases separated the two germline ends. There are 15 residues in the CDR3. Germline lookup yields CDR1 MNHNS and CDR2 SASEGT.

The chain joins TRBV25-1 to TRBJ2-7; no reliable D call. Germline CDR1 and CDR2: MGHDK and SYGVNS. V lost 7 bases, J lost 7 bases, and 11 bases lay in between. The CDR3 is 11 amino acids. The CDR3 DNA is TGTGCCAGCATCGGTCCCGGGGAGCAGTACTTC. Translation: CASIGPGEQYF.

The chain joins TRBV5-8 to TRBJ1-1; 8 bases are a match to TRBD1. The CDR3 extends over 15 amino acids. Germline assignment: CDR1 SGHTS and CDR2 YDEGEE. V lost 4 bases and J lost 1; bases outside the gene matches: 6. This CDR3 reads CASSPYRGENTEAFF. CDR3 coding DNA: TGTGCCAGCAGCCCTTACAGGGGGGAGAACACTGAAGCTTTCTTT.

The V and J genes are TRBV30 and TRBJ2-7; D perhaps matches TRBD2 (5 bases). Per the germline V gene, CDR1 is GTSNPN and CDR2 is SVGIG (reference sequence). CDR3 length: 16 residues. V was cut by 3 bases and J by 1 base, with 19 bases left in between. CDR3 region: CAWRWPEWEWSYEQYF. CDR3 sequence (DNA): TGTGCCTGGAGGTGGCCCGAGTGGGAGTGGTCCTACGAGCAGTACTTC. The entire variable domain, with the rest obtained from reference TRBV30 and TRBJ2-7, is as follows: SQTIHQWPATLVQPVGSPLSLECTVEGTSNPNLYWYRQAAGRGLQLLFYSVGIGQISSEVPQNLSASRPQDRQFILSSKKLLLSDSGFYLCAWRWPEWEWSYEQYFGPGTRLTVT.

This clone came up once. CDR3: CASSWGTGVNAVLFF. DNA of the CDR3: TGCGCCAGCAGCTGGGGGACGGGAGTTAATGCAGTTCTGTTTTTT. The J gene is TRBJ1-4, the V gene TRBV5-1, with D perhaps matching TRBD1 (5 bases). V was trimmed by 3 bases and J by 14 bases, leaving 23 bases between them. The CDR3 totals 15 residues. CDR1 and CDR2 (germline): SGHRS, YFSETQ.